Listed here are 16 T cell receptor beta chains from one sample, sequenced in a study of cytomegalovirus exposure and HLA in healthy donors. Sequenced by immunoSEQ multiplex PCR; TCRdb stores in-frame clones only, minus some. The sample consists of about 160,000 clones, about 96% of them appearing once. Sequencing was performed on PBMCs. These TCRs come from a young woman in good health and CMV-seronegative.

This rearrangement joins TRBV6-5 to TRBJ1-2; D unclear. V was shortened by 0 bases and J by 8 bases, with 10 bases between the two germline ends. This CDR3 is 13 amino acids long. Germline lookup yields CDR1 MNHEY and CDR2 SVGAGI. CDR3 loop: CASSYSERRGYTF. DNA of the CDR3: TGTGCCAGCAGTTACTCGGAGAGGAGGGGCTACACCTTC.

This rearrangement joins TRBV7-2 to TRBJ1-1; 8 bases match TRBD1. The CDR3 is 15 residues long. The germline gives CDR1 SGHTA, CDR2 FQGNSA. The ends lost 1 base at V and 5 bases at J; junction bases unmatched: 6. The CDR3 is CASSLDGQGPTEAFF. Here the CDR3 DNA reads TGTGCCAGCAGCTTAGACGGACAGGGCCCAACTGAAGCTTTCTTT.

In DNA, the CDR3 is TGCGCCAGCAGCTTTGGAATTGGCGGAAACTATGGCTACACCTTC. Its protein is CASSFGIGGNYGYTF. This chain uses TRBV5-1 with TRBJ1-2; no clear D gene. Deletions cut 2 bases from V and 2 bases from J, with 13 bases between. Germline V gene data show CDR1 as SGHRS and CDR2 as YFSETQ. The CDR3 consists of 15 residues.

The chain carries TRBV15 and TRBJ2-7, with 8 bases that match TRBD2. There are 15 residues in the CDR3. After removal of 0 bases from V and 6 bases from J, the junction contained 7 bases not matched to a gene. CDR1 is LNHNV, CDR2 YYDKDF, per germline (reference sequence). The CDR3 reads CATSREAGLVGEQYF. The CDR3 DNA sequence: TGTGCCACCAGCAGAGAAGCGGGACTAGTTGGCGAGCAGTACTTC.

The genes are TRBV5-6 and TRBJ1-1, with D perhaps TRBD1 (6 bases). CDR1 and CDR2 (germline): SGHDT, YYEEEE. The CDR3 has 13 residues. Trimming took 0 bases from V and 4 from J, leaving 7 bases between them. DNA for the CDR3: TGTGCCAGCAGCTTGGGGGGGCCCACTGAAGCTTTCTTT. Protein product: CASSLGGPTEAFF.

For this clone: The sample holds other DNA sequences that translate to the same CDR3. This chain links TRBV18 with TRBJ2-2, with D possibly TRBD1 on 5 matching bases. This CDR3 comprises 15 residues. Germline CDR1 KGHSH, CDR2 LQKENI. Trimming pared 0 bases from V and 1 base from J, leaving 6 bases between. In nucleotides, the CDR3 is TGTGCCAGCTCACCACCAACAGGGAACACCGGGGAGCTGTTTTTT. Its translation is CASSPPTGNTGELFF.

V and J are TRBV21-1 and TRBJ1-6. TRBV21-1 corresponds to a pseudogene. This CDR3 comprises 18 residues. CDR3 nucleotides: TGTGCCAGCAGCATACGACCCCCGGGGGTGCCCTATAATTCACCCCTCCACTTT. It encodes CASSIRPPGVPYNSPLHF.

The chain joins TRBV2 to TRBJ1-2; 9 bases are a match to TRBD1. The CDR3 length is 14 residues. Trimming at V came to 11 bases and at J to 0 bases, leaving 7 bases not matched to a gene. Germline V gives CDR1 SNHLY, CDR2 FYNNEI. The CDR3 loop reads CAFTDRGTNYGYTF. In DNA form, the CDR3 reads TGTGCCTTCACTGACAGGGGGACTAACTATGGCTACACCTTC.

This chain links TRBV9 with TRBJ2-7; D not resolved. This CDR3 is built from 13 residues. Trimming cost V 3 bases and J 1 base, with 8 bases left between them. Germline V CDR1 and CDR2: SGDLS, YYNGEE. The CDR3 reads CASSASPSYEQYF. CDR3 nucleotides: TGTGCCAGCAGCGCTAGTCCGTCCTACGAGCAGTACTTC.

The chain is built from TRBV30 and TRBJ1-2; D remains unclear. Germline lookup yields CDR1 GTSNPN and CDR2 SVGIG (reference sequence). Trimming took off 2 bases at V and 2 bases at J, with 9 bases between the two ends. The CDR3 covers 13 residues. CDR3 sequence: CAWSPGKNYGYTF. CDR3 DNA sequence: TGTGCCTGGAGTCCAGGAAAAAACTATGGCTACACCTTC.

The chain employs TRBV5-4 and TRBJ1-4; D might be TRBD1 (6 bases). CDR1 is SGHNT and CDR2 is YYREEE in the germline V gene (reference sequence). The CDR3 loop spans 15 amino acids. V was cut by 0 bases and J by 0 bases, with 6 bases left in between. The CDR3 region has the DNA TGTGCCAGCAGCTTGGCAGGGGCAACTAATGAAAAACTGTTTTTT. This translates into CASSLAGATNEKLFF. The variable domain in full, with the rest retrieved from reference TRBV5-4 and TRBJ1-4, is ETGVTQSPTHLIKTRGQQVTLRCSSQSGHNTVSWYQQALGQGPQFIFQYYREEENGRGNFPPRFSGLQFPNYSSELNVNALELDDSALYLCASSLAGATNEKLFFGSGTQLSVL.

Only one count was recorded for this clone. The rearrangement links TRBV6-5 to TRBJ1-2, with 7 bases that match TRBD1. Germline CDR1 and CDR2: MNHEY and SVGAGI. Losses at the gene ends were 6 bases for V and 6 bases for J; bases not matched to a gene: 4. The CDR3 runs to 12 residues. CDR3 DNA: TGTGCCAGCAGCAAGACAGGGAATGGCTACACCTTC. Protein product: CASSKTGNGYTF.

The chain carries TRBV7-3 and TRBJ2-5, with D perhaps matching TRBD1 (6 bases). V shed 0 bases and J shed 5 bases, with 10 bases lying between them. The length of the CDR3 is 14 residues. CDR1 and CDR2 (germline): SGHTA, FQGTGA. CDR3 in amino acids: CASSLTGGRETQYF. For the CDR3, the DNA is TGTGCCAGCAGCTTAACAGGGGGTAGGGAGACCCAGTACTTC.

The CDR3 loop reads CASRQTGTYEQYF. DNA of the CDR3: TGTGCCAGCAGGCAGACAGGGACCTACGAGCAGTACTTC. V is TRBV6-5 and J is TRBJ2-7; 7 bases map to TRBD1. The germline V gene has CDR1 MNHEY and CDR2 SVGAGI. This CDR3 comprises 13 residues. After removal of 6 bases from V and 2 bases from J, the junction contained 4 bases not matched to a gene.

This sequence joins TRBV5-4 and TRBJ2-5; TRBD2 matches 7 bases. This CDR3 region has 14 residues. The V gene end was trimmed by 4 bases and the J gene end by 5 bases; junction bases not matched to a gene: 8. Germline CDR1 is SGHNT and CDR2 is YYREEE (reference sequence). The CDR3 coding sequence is TGTGCCAGCAGCCGGGCGGGGGAGTTGGAGACCCAGTACTTC. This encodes CASSRAGELETQYF.

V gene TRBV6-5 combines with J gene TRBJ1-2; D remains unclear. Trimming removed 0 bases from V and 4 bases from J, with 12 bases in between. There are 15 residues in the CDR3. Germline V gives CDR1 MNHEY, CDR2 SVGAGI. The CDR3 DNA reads TGTGCCAGCAGTTACTCGATATCTCAGTCCTATGGCTACACCTTC. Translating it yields CASSYSISQSYGYTF.